The 29 T cell receptor beta chains below were found in one sample sequenced in a study of shared clonotypes between healthy human individuals. The data were produced by immunoSEQ multiplex PCR, yet TCRdb's version contains in-frame clones alone and is incomplete. In the table there are 2 million to 3 million clones, over 85% of which are singletons. Sequenced sample: naive CD4+ T cells sorted from blood. The subset here: CD45RA+ positively selected. The source of these receptors is a man younger than 30 in good health.

This rearrangement joins TRBV7-2 to TRBJ2-6, with D maybe TRBD1 (5 bases). This CDR3 comprises 15 residues. Germline CDR1 SGHTA, CDR2 FQGNSA. Trimming took 3 bases from V and 2 from J, leaving 8 bases between them. CDR3 coding DNA: TGTGCCAGCAGCTTGGGGCAGCCTGGGGCCAACGTCCTGACTTTC. Amino acid sequence: CASSLGQPGANVLTF.

This clone was picked up one time. The chain couples TRBV27 to TRBJ2-2, with TRBD1 as a possible D gene (5 bases). The germline V gene has CDR1 MNHEY and CDR2 SMNVEV (reference sequence). Trimming shortened V by 2 bases and J by 1 base, and 8 bases separated the two germline ends. The CDR3 runs to 15 residues. The DNA of the CDR3 is TGTGCCAGCAGTTTAGGCAGGGTGAACACCGGGGAGCTGTTTTTT. Translated, it gives CASSLGRVNTGELFF.

Comments on this clone: Other DNA sequences in this sample translate to the same CDR3. The chain recombines TRBV19 with TRBJ1-6; D remains ambiguous. This CDR3 comprises 14 residues. V was trimmed by 1 base and J by 7 bases, leaving 8 bases between them. Germline V gene sequence: CDR1 LNHDA, CDR2 SQIVND (reference sequence). The CDR3: CASSIGPGNSPLHF. Written as DNA, the CDR3 is TGTGCCAGTAGTATAGGCCCGGGAAATTCACCCCTCCACTTT.

This clone was found once. The rearrangement joins TRBV27 to TRBJ2-5; D tentatively reads TRBD1 or TRBD2 (5 bases each). The J call may be mistaken, given a closer DNA end match to TRBJ2-7. Germline loops: CDR1 MNHEY, CDR2 SMNVEV (reference sequence). The CDR3 consists of 17 residues. The CDR3 nucleotides read TGTGCCAGCAGCCCGAACCCGGCCGGGACGGCGGTCCACGAGCAGTACTTC. Translating it yields CASSPNPAGTAVHEQYF.

The rearrangement links TRBV5-1 to TRBJ1-1; 8 bases are a match to TRBD1. V trimming: 5 bases; J trimming: 0 bases; junction bases outside the gene matches: 6. The CDR3 spans 15 residues. Germline CDR1 and CDR2: SGHRS and YFSETQ. The CDR3 nucleotides are TGCGCCAGCAGGGTTACAGGGGGGTTGAACACTGAAGCTTTCTTT. Its protein is CASRVTGGLNTEAFF.

The rearrangement links TRBV18 to TRBJ1-3; 7 nucleotides match TRBD1. Germline CDR1 is KGHSH and CDR2 is LQKENI. The V segment lost 2 bases and the J segment 0 bases; nucleotides outside the gene matches: 10. The CDR3 is 18 amino acids. CDR3 coding DNA: TGTGCCAGCTCACCAACGAATACGGGACAGAGCTCTGGAAACACCATATATTTT. This sequence encodes CASSPTNTGQSSGNTIYF.

The genes are TRBV27 and TRBJ2-4; 11 nucleotides align to TRBD2. The CDR3 loop spans 18 amino acids. The V segment lost 6 bases and the J segment 2 bases; nucleotides outside the gene matches: 12. Germline V gene data show CDR1 as MNHEY and CDR2 as SMNVEV (reference sequence). This chain's CDR3 is CASSLGSGRVVTKNIQYF. The CDR3 bases are TGTGCCAGCAGCCTAGGTAGCGGGAGGGTCGTGACCAAAAACATTCAGTACTTC.

This sequence joins TRBV6-1 and TRBJ1-4, with D perhaps TRBD1 (5 bases). This CDR3 has 15 residues. Trimming shortened V by 2 bases and J by 5 bases, and 12 bases separated the two germline ends. The germline V gene encodes CDR1 MNHNS and CDR2 SASEGT. CDR3 residues: CASSEPGLKNEKLFF. CDR3 nucleotides: TGTGCCAGCAGTGAACCGGGACTGAAGAATGAAAAACTGTTTTTT.

This rearrangement joins TRBV18 to TRBJ1-4, with D unresolved. The CDR3 contains 11 residues. The germline V gene has CDR1 KGHSH and CDR2 LQKENI. Trimming pared 6 bases from V and 7 bases from J, leaving 6 bases between. DNA for the CDR3: TGTGCCAGCTCCTTAGCTGAAAAACTGTTTTTT. Its translation: CASSLAEKLFF.

The V gene is TRBV9, the J gene TRBJ1-6; 7 nucleotides align to TRBD1. CDR3 length equals 14 residues. The V and J ends lost 3 bases and 9 bases, in that order; junction bases with no gene match: 6. The germline CDR1 and CDR2 sequences are SGDLS and YYNGEE. The CDR3, as DNA: TGTGCCAGCAGCGGGGAGGGACAGACTTCACCCCTCCACTTT. Its protein product is CASSGEGQTSPLHF.

The rearrangement uses TRBV6-6 and TRBJ2-5, with D uncertain. Germline loops: CDR1 MNHNY, CDR2 SVGAGI (reference sequence). Trimming cost V 2 bases and J 11 bases, with 21 bases left between them. This CDR3 has 15 residues. CDR3 protein: CASSYGGGDGGEQYF. The DNA of the CDR3 is TGTGCCAGCAGTTACGGCGGTGGAGATGGTGGTGAGCAGTACTTC.

The V gene is TRBV7-2, the J gene TRBJ1-6, with D perhaps TRBD1 (6 bases). The ends were cut back, 4 bases at V and 10 bases at J, with 14 bases in the middle. The germline V gene has CDR1 SGHTA and CDR2 FQGNSA. CDR3 length equals 14 residues. The CDR3 loop reads CASSSAGGASPLHF. In DNA form, the CDR3 reads TGTGCCAGCAGCTCCGCGGGGGGGGCCTCACCCCTCCACTTT.

The V call is TRBV9, the J call TRBJ1-3; TRBD1 agrees at 8 bases. The length of the CDR3 is 17 residues. J was trimmed by 3 bases and V by 0 bases; bases with no gene match: 8. Germline CDR1 and CDR2: SGDLS and YYNGEE. In DNA form, the CDR3 reads TGTGCCAGCAGCGTAGGAGGGCGACAGGGGAATGGAAACACCATATATTTT. Residues: CASSVGGRQGNGNTIYF.

This clone was seen a single time. The chain uses TRBV27 and TRBJ1-2; 9 bases map to TRBD1. V lost 5 bases to trimming and J lost 4 bases; unmatched junction nucleotides: 5. CDR3 length: 14 residues. Germline V lookup: CDR1 MNHEY, CDR2 SMNVEV (reference sequence). The CDR3 is CASSSRDRAYGYTF. CDR3 in DNA: TGTGCCAGCAGTAGCCGGGACAGGGCCTATGGCTACACCTTC.

The gene calls are TRBV6-5 and TRBJ1-2; 12 nucleotides match TRBD1. Germline assignment: CDR1 MNHEY and CDR2 SVGAGI. The CDR3 is made up of 14 amino acids. Trimming at V came to 5 bases and at J to 8 bases, leaving 6 bases not matched to a gene. CDR3: CASSPGQGARGYTF. The CDR3 nucleotides read TGTGCCAGCAGTCCGGGACAGGGGGCGCGGGGCTACACCTTC.

This chain uses TRBV28 with TRBJ1-4, with D tentatively TRBD1 (5 bases). In germline, CDR1 is MDHEN, CDR2 SYDVKM. The CDR3 length is 13 residues. Deletions cut 6 bases from V and 11 bases from J, with 16 bases between. The CDR3 bases are TGTGCCAGCAGATTGACAGCCCCGAGTAAACTGTTTTTT. This translates into CASRLTAPSKLFF.

The chain employs TRBV19 and TRBJ1-5; D perhaps matches TRBD1 (6 bases). Germline CDR1 LNHDA, CDR2 SQIVND (reference sequence). The CDR3 covers 17 residues. V was cut by 3 bases and J by 0 bases, with 15 bases left in between. This CDR3 reads CASSMDSRTYSNQPQHF. The CDR3, as DNA: TGTGCCAGTAGTATGGACAGCCGTACCTATAGCAATCAGCCCCAGCATTTT.

This clone was observed a single time. This CDR3 reads CATEDRGSTDTQYF. CDR3 sequence (DNA): TGTGCCACCGAAGACAGGGGGTCGACGGATACGCAGTATTTT. The V call is TRBV10-3, the J call TRBJ2-3; 9 nucleotides match TRBD1. Germline values: CDR1 ENHRY, CDR2 SYGVKD. The CDR3 is 14 amino acids. Trimming removed 10 bases from V and 6 bases from J; junction bases left unmatched: 11.

The CDR3 spells CASSLGSRNTEAFF. In DNA, the CDR3 is TGCGCCAGCAGCTTGGGGTCGAGGAACACTGAAGCTTTCTTT. The chain has TRBV5-1 and TRBJ1-1, with D unclear. The CDR3 extends over 14 amino acids. Germline CDR1 reads SGHRS; CDR2 reads YFSETQ. Between the trimmed V and J ends, which lost 0 bases and 1 base, there was a span of 7 bases. The whole variable domain, filled in from reference TRBV5-1 and TRBJ1-1, reads KAGVTQTPRYLIKTRGQQVTLSCSPISGHRSVSWYQQTPGQGLQFLFEYFSETQRNKGNFPGRFSGRQFSNSRSEMNVSTLELGDSALYLCASSLGSRNTEAFFGQGTRLTVV.

V and J are TRBV4-2 and TRBJ2-7; TRBD2 matches at 7 bases. From germline, CDR1 is LGHNA and CDR2 YNFKEQ. The J segment lost 2 bases and the V segment lost 1 base, leaving 5 bases of the junction unmatched. This CDR3 contains 15 residues. CDR3 nucleotides: TGTGCCAGCAGCCAAGGAGCGGGGTCGACCTACGAGCAGTACTTC. It encodes CASSQGAGSTYEQYF.

The chain employs TRBV7-2 and TRBJ2-4; D not resolved. V lost 2 bases and J lost 1, with 12 bases in between. CDR1 and CDR2 (germline): SGHTA, FQGNSA. The CDR3 covers 16 residues. This chain's CDR3 is CASSLLATLAKNIQYF. CDR3 sequence (DNA): TGTGCCAGCAGCTTACTTGCCACATTGGCCAAAAACATTCAGTACTTC.

This sequence joins TRBV28 and TRBJ1-2; possibly TRBD1 for D (6 bases). Germline CDR1 and CDR2: MDHEN and SYDVKM. The CDR3 sequence is 13 residues long. The V end was cut by 5 bases, the J end by 7 bases, with 14 bases between. CDR3: CASSDQGGSGYTF. In DNA form, the CDR3 reads TGTGCCAGCAGTGATCAAGGGGGTAGTGGCTACACCTTC.

This clone is a singleton in its sample. The rearrangement joins TRBV30 to TRBJ2-7; weak D call: TRBD1 (6 bases). V lost 0 bases and J lost 0, with 15 bases in between. The CDR3 loop spans 16 amino acids. Germline V CDR1 and CDR2: GTSNPN, SVGIG (reference sequence). The CDR3 loop reads CAWSVDRDTSSYEQYF. CDR3 DNA: TGTGCCTGGAGTGTCGATAGGGACACGAGCTCCTACGAGCAGTACTTC. Full variable domain (remainder filled in from reference TRBV30 and TRBJ2-7): SQTIHQWPATLVQPVGSPLSLECTVEGTSNPNLYWYRQAAGRGLQLLFYSVGIGQISSEVPQNLSASRPQDRQFILSSKKLLLSDSGFYLCAWSVDRDTSSYEQYFGPGTRLTVT.

The rearrangement links TRBV7-2 to TRBJ1-4; 7 bases are shared with TRBD1. This CDR3 has 15 residues. Losses at the gene ends were 6 bases for V and 5 bases for J; bases not matched to a gene: 9. In germline, CDR1 is SGHTA, CDR2 FQGNSA. CDR3 sequence: CASSSSGGWNEKLFF. Written as DNA, the CDR3 is TGTGCCAGCAGTTCCTCAGGGGGGTGGAATGAAAAACTGTTTTTT.

The rearrangement links TRBV6-6 to TRBJ2-2; tentatively, D is TRBD1 (5 bases). Germline V lookup: CDR1 MNHNY, CDR2 SVGAGI (reference sequence). This CDR3 is 13 amino acids long. Trimming cost V 3 bases and J 4 bases, with 6 bases left between them. The CDR3 DNA sequence: TGTGCCAGCAGTTATAGGGGCACCGGGGAGCTGTTTTTT. It is translated as CASSYRGTGELFF.

The CDR3 DNA reads as TGTGCCAGCAGCTTAGAAAGGACAGGGCTTCGAGCCTACGAGCAGTACTTC. Translating it yields CASSLERTGLRAYEQYF. V usage is TRBV7-8 and J usage is TRBJ2-7; 8 bases are shared with TRBD1. CDR1 is SGHVS, CDR2 FQNEAQ, per germline. The trim removed 1 base at V and 2 bases at J, leaving 10 bases unmatched. CDR3 length equals 17 residues.

Concerning this clone: A much larger clone lies a single base off, so this may be a read error. V is TRBV28 and J is TRBJ1-4, with D uncertain. The CDR3 covers 12 residues. Germline assignment: CDR1 MDHEN and CDR2 SYDVKM. Trimming took 6 bases from V and 7 from J, leaving 9 bases between them. CDR3 bases: TGTGCCAGCAGCTTAGACGGTGAAAAACTGTTTTTT. Its protein is CASSLDGEKLFF.

The chain has TRBV6-6 and TRBJ2-5; either TRBD1 or TRBD2 may fit D (6 bases each). The germline V and J ends were trimmed by 6 bases and 4 bases, with 18 bases remaining between them. The length of the CDR3 is 15 residues. Germline assignment: CDR1 MNHNY and CDR2 SVGAGI (reference sequence). The CDR3 nucleotides are TGTGCCAGCAGCCCGATACAGGGTAGCGGAGAGACCCAGTACTTC. This encodes CASSPIQGSGETQYF.

The chain recombines TRBV7-2 with TRBJ2-5; D is possibly TRBD1 (5 bases). V was shortened by 0 bases and J by 4 bases, with 9 bases between the two germline ends. The CDR3 sequence is 14 residues long. CDR1 and CDR2 from the germline V gene are SGHTA and FQGNSA. CDR3 loop: CASSLAGRVETQYF. As DNA, the CDR3 is TGTGCCAGCAGCTTAGCTGGCAGGGTAGAGACCCAGTACTTC.